This TCR beta chain was sequenced in a study of T cell responses to AZD1222 COVID-19 vaccine. Study-wide results and caveats: Spike-specific TCR breadth and depth were elevated following two AZD1222 doses. Nearly half of the spike-specific TCRs reportedly recognize variant regions that carry no mutations. Dominant at 160-218 and 743-854, vaccine-associated CD4 TCRs also spanned spike.

Data came from immunoSEQ multiplex PCR; TCRdb stores just in-frame clones and leaves some out. The data contain under 150,000 clones, 90% of them seen just once; the ten biggest clones take up 1.6%. Concerning this clone: Its specificity is not known.

Germline V lookup: CDR1 LNHDA, CDR2 SQIVND (reference sequence). The trim removed 8 bases at V and 6 bases at J, leaving 12 bases unmatched. This CDR3 region has 15 residues. This rearrangement joins TRBV19 to TRBJ1-2, with 10 bases identical to TRBD1. This sample comprised peripheral blood, obtained 28 days after the second AZD1222 dose. The TCR originated in an adult who received the AZD1222 COVID-19 vaccine. The CDR3 loop is CASRMPGQGLDGYTF. Written as DNA, the CDR3 is TGTGCCAGTCGAATGCCGGGACAGGGGTTGGATGGCTACACCTTC.